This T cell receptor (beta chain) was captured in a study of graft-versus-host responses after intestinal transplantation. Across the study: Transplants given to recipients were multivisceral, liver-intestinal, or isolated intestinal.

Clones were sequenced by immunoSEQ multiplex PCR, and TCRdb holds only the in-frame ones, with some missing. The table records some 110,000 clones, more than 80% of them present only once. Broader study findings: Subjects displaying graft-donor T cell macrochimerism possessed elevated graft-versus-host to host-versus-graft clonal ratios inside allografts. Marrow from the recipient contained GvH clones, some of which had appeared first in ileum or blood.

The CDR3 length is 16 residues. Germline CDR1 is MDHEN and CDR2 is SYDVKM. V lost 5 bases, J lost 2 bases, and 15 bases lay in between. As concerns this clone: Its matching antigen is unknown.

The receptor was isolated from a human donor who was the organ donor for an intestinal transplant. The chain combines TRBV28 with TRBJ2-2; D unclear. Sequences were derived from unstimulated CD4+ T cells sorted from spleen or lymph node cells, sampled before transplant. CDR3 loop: CASSDLRAANTGELFF. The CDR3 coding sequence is TGTGCCAGCAGTGACCTCCGGGCCGCTAACACCGGGGAGCTGTTTTTT.